This T cell receptor beta chain was profiled in a study of regulatory T cells in long-lasting Graves disease. Study findings and constraints: Shared public clonotypes totalled a few thousand in persistent patients, compared with roughly 970 in new patients.

Time point reported: persistent/refractory GD, antithyroid drugs over 5 years with positive TRAb. With RNA extracted from PBMCs as input, the TCR library was made. This clonotype was counted many times. No antigen is known for it. Combining iRepertoire HTBI primers with Arm-PCR of CDR3 regions, the authors built TCR beta libraries. TCRdb independently ran MiXCR on the multiplex PCR reads; one entry per CDR3 protein. Among about 470,000 distinct CDR3 sequences, about 22% were seen once, and the ten largest hold roughly 7%. This CDR3 has 14 amino acids. Germline CDR1 and CDR2: MNHEY and SMNVEV (reference sequence). The V gene end was trimmed by 1 base and the J gene end by 1 base; junction bases not matched to a gene: 1.

The source was peripheral blood mononuclear cells (PBMCs), collected when the disease was refractory, from a patient treated with antithyroid drugs. The sequence came from a female donor with Graves disease. The J gene is TRBJ2-7, the V gene TRBV27; 7 nucleotides line up with TRBD2. The CDR3: CASSLWGGSYEQYF. The CDR3 nucleotides are TGTGCCAGCAGTTTATGGGGGGGGTCCTACGAGCAGTACTTC.